A single sample is the source of the 19 T cell receptor beta chains below, sequenced in a study of cytomegalovirus exposure and HLA in healthy donors. Sequencing used immunoSEQ multiplex PCR; TCRdb keeps in-frame clones, though not all of them. The data hold some 260,000 clones, with about 90% observed a single time. Sequencing input: PBMCs. The receptor source for this set is a man aged 18-30 years in good health and CMV-seropositive.

V gene TRBV4-1 combines with J gene TRBJ1-4; tentative D call: TRBD1 (5 bases). Trimming took 0 bases from V and 3 from J, leaving 8 bases between them. This CDR3 is 15 amino acids long. The germline CDR1 and CDR2 sequences are MGHRA and YSYEKL. In DNA form, the CDR3 reads TGCGCCAGCAGCCAAGAGGGCAGGGCTAATGAAAAACTGTTTTTT. Amino acid sequence: CASSQEGRANEKLFF.

The chain combines TRBV5-1 with TRBJ1-2, with 10 bases aligning to TRBD1. Germline trimming cut 0 bases from V and 8 bases from J; bases unmatched to any gene: 10. The germline CDR1 and CDR2 sequences are SGHRS and YFSETQ. This CDR3 is 16 amino acids long. CDR3 region: CASSLAVRGQGMGYTF. The CDR3, as DNA: TGCGCCAGCAGCTTGGCGGTTAGGGGACAGGGGATGGGCTACACCTTC.

This chain uses TRBV27 with TRBJ2-6, with D unclear. The CDR3 has 14 amino acids. Trimming cost V 0 bases and J 4 bases, with 4 bases left between them. The germline CDR1 and CDR2 sequences are MNHEY and SMNVEV (reference sequence). The CDR3 bases are TGTGCCAGCAGTTTATCGGGAGGGGCCAACGTCCTGACTTTC. This translates into CASSLSGGANVLTF.

This clone appeared a single time. V gene TRBV6-5 combines with J gene TRBJ2-1; TRBD2 matches at 11 bases. The CDR3 is 15 residues long. V was pared by 4 bases and J by 9 bases, with 8 bases of the junction left unmatched. Germline CDR1 is MNHEY and CDR2 is SVGAGI. As DNA, the CDR3 is TGTGCCAGCAGTTTAGCGGGAGGGCCCTCAGGTGAGCAGTTCTTC. Encoded protein: CASSLAGGPSGEQFF.

At least ten counts were recorded for this clone. The J gene is TRBJ1-1, the V gene TRBV7-2; D possibly corresponds to TRBD1 (6 bases). Germline loops: CDR1 SGHTA, CDR2 FQGNSA. V was cut by 3 bases and J by 6 bases, with 14 bases left in between. The CDR3 has 14 residues. The CDR3 protein is CASSFYLQGSEAFF. Here the CDR3 DNA reads TGTGCCAGCAGCTTTTACCTACAGGGATCTGAAGCTTTCTTT.

This chain uses TRBV5-6 with TRBJ1-1; D remains ambiguous. The V gene's germline CDR1 is SGHDT and CDR2 YYEEEE. The CDR3 spans 14 residues. Trimming left V 2 bases short and J 1 base short, with 9 bases between. CDR3 DNA sequence: TGTGCCAGCAGCTTCCTACAGAAGAACACTGAAGCTTTCTTT. This sequence encodes CASSFLQKNTEAFF.

This clone was counted a few times. Distinct nucleotide sequences in the sample also encode this CDR3. The CDR3 region has the DNA TGTGCTAGTGGTTTAACGCAGGGGACTGAAGCTTTCTTT. Amino acids: CASGLTQGTEAFF. The chain employs TRBV12-5 and TRBJ1-1; D is perhaps TRBD1 (6 bases). Between the trimmed V and J ends, which lost 3 bases and 5 bases, there was a span of 10 bases. Looked up from germline, CDR1 is LGHNT and CDR2 is FRNRAP. The CDR3 has 13 amino acids.

V usage is TRBV5-1 and J usage is TRBJ1-3; D may be TRBD1 (5 bases). Germline loops: CDR1 SGHRS, CDR2 YFSETQ. The CDR3 has 13 amino acids. The ends were cut back, 0 bases at V and 4 bases at J, with 5 bases in the middle. The CDR3 protein is CASSLGTGNTIYF. Written as DNA, the CDR3 is TGCGCCAGCAGCTTGGGGACAGGAAACACCATATATTTT.

This chain links TRBV7-9 with TRBJ1-1; possible D gene TRBD1, 5 bases. Trimming took 2 bases from V and 3 from J, leaving 7 bases between them. This CDR3 is 13 amino acids long. CDR1 and CDR2 from the germline V gene are SEHNR and FQNEAQ (reference sequence). DNA of the CDR3: TGTGCCAGCAGCTTATTAGGGGACACTGAAGCTTTCTTT. As protein: CASSLLGDTEAFF.

There are a few counts of this clone. The chain has TRBV5-1 and TRBJ2-1; no definite D call. The CDR3 spans 12 residues. CDR1 and CDR2 from the germline V gene are SGHRS and YFSETQ. V lost 0 bases and J lost 6, with 4 bases in between. In DNA, the CDR3 is TGCGCCAGCAGCTTGGCTTTCAATGAGCAGTTCTTC. This translates into CASSLAFNEQFF.

As DNA, the CDR3 is TGTGCCAGCAGCCGTCTCAGGGGAGTTGGGGAGACCCAGTACTTC. Protein: CASSRLRGVGETQYF. The chain combines TRBV13 with TRBJ2-5, with D possibly matching TRBD1 (6 bases). The germline V gene encodes CDR1 PRHDT and CDR2 FYEKMQ (reference sequence). CDR3 size: 15 residues. The germline V and J ends were trimmed by 5 bases and 5 bases, with 18 bases remaining between them.

The CDR3 DNA sequence: TGTGCCAGCAGCTTAACCGGGCAGGGTTCGGGCTACACCTTC. Translated, it gives CASSLTGQGSGYTF. The gene calls are TRBV7-3 and TRBJ1-2, with D tentatively TRBD1 (5 bases). Germline CDR1 SGHTA, CDR2 FQGTGA. This CDR3 spans 14 amino acids. V was cut by 0 bases and J by 8 bases, with 13 bases left in between.

This clone was counted a single time. V is TRBV2 and J is TRBJ1-5; D ambiguous. The CDR3 totals 14 residues. The V end lost 3 bases, the J end lost 2 bases, and 8 bases lay between the germline ends. The germline gives CDR1 SNHLY, CDR2 FYNNEI. CDR3 sequence reads: CASSEVSGNQPQHF. The CDR3 DNA follows: TGTGCCAGCAGTGAGGTCAGCGGCAATCAGCCCCAGCATTTT.

The chain couples TRBV7-9 to TRBJ2-2; possibly TRBD1 for D (6 bases). With 5 bases removed from V and 5 bases from J, the gap between germline ends came to 12 bases. CDR1 is SEHNR, CDR2 FQNEAQ, per germline (reference sequence). The CDR3 runs 14 residues. CDR3 loop: CASSVQGGTGELFF. The CDR3 DNA reads as TGTGCCAGCAGCGTCCAAGGGGGAACCGGGGAGCTGTTTTTT.

J is TRBJ2-3 and V is TRBV2; D tentatively reads TRBD1 or TRBD2 (7 bases each). This CDR3 comprises 17 residues. Germline V gene lookup returns CDR1 SNHLY and CDR2 FYNNEI. Trimming shortened V by 0 bases and J by 1 base, and 14 bases separated the two germline ends. The CDR3 DNA sequence: TGTGCCAGCAGTGAAGCGGGAGGGGGCTGGGGCACAGATACGCAGTATTTT. It yields the protein CASSEAGGGWGTDTQYF.

The chain recombines TRBV27 with TRBJ2-5; 7 nucleotides align to TRBD2. Per the germline V gene, CDR1 is MNHEY and CDR2 is SMNVEV (reference sequence). CDR3 length: 16 residues. After removal of 1 base from V and 5 bases from J, the junction contained 10 bases not matched to a gene. The CDR3 is CASSLYPGLGEETQYF. In nucleotides, the CDR3 is TGTGCCAGCAGTTTATACCCTGGACTAGGTGAGGAGACCCAGTACTTC.

This chain links TRBV7-8 with TRBJ1-4; D is ambiguous. This CDR3 region has 14 residues. Trimming removed 7 bases from V and 8 bases from J, with 17 bases in between. The germline CDR1 and CDR2 sequences are SGHVS and FQNEAQ. The CDR3 nucleotides read TGTGCCAGCACCCAGGACTCAGGAGGGGAAAAACTGTTTTTT. Translated, it gives CASTQDSGGEKLFF.

The chain carries TRBV27 and TRBJ2-7, with D maybe TRBD1 (6 bases). Trimming pared 4 bases from V and 4 bases from J, leaving 14 bases between. Germline CDR1 reads MNHEY; CDR2 reads SMNVEV (reference sequence). This CDR3 comprises 14 residues. The CDR3 nucleotides are TGTGCCAGCAGTTGGGGTCCACAGGGTTACGAGCAGTACTTC. Protein product: CASSWGPQGYEQYF.

The chain joins TRBV5-4 to TRBJ1-2, with 7 bases that match TRBD1. The junction had 6 bases not matched to a gene; V was cut back by 5 bases and J by 2 bases. The CDR3 extends over 14 amino acids. Germline V gene data show CDR1 as SGHNT and CDR2 as YYREEE (reference sequence). The CDR3 is CASSYDRANYGYTF. The CDR3 bases are TGTGCCAGCAGTTATGACAGGGCCAACTATGGCTACACCTTC.